The present T cell receptor beta chain was sequenced within a study of CD8 T cells in Susac syndrome (dated by TCRdb to the late 2010s). Looking at the study overall: Whether CD8+ T cell activation and differentiation in Susac syndrome was antigen driven was tested using repertoire sequencing. Study-wide conclusions, independent of this receptor: The study acknowledged that relatively few individuals were included in the TCR sequencing and HLA analysis.

On this clonotype itself: Its antigen is currently not known. Within one base of it there is no much larger clone, and no base qualities were kept.

Peripheral blood CD8+ and CD4+ T cells from healthy donors, Susac syndrome patients and multiple sclerosis patients were profiled by high-throughput TCR beta sequencing. Multiple sclerosis controls were treatment-naive patients with stable or active relapsing-remitting disease fulfilling revised McDonald criteria. CD8+ TEMRA cells were enriched by FACS, while bulk CD8+ and CD4+ T cells were purified by magnetic negative isolation. Blood was drawn into EDTA tubes, processed within 24 hours, and PBMCs were isolated by density gradient centrifugation. PBMCs destined for TCR sequencing were cryopreserved in liquid nitrogen and later thawed in a 37 °C water bath. The sorted or isolated CD4+, CD8+ and CD8+ TEMRA cells reached a purity of at least 90%. RNA was extracted using the RNeasy kit, and roughly 0.5 to 1 ug of the RNA was reverse transcribed with random hexamers. The immunoSEQ multiplex PCR assay, covering 54 Vbeta and 13 Jbeta segments, was used to amplify TCR beta CDR3 regions. Bias from PCR amplification was corrected by using a synthetic template baseline for primer optimization and for computational correction. Processing in the source paper ran as follows. Reads were assigned to V, D and J genes according to IMGT and analyzed in immunoSEQ Analyzer, with only productive sequences retained. To calculate clonality, Shannon entropy was normalized by log2 of the number of productive unique sequences and then subtracted from one. For each patient and control, public and private clones were evaluated within the 100 most prevalent clones. A clone was defined as Susac-specific if it was absent from the healthy and MS cohorts, from roughly 990 published viral clones and from other ImmuneACCESS disease sequences. TCRdb reprocessed the public reads (quality trimming at Q25 with fastp, clone calling with MiXCR) and kept in-frame beta chains. Every CDR3 protein is listed once, alongside the most common genes and DNA of its rows. TCRdb's processing, not the authors', yielded these V and J calls. The sample table shows 140,000 or so distinct CDR3 sequences, and roughly 95% are seen once. The top ten hold about 0.11% of the sample.

The germline V gene (reference sequence) sets CDR1 to DFQATT and CDR2 to SNEGSKA. V loses 3 bases, J loses 1 base, and the germline ends lie 16 bases apart. Reading from cysteine to phenylalanine, the CDR3 counts 15 amino acids. The kept DNA is CDR3 alone, 45 bases in frame from the first base. Sequenced input: CD4+ T cells from PBMCs. This chain joins TRBV20-1 to TRBJ2-7; TRBD1 might be the D gene, on 5 matching bases. This receptor was taken from a human donor with multiple sclerosis. The CDR3 reads as follows: CSASPALRVSYEQYF. The DNA sequence is as follows: TGCAGTGCTAGTCCCGCACTCAGGGTTTCCTACGAGCAGTACTTC.